The present entry profiles one T cell receptor beta chain with its context. Antigen: not known. Per the germline V gene, CDR1 is SGHDN and CDR2 is FVKESK. The CDR3 has 16 residues. V was pared by 4 bases and J by 4 bases, with 8 bases of the junction left unmatched. This entry belongs to a study of shared clonotypes between healthy human individuals. Study at large: Per donor, three plates held CD4 naive cells, three held CD4 memory, two held CD8 naive and one held CD8 memory.

Study findings and constraints: Among donors, clonotype sharing was expected to be affected by sequencing depth. Sampling used blood alone; tissue repertoires probably differ.

Using approximately 200 ng DNA, about 30,000 T cell genomes, the sorted-subset replicate PCRs were run. The data were produced by immunoSEQ multiplex PCR, yet TCRdb's version contains in-frame clones alone and is incomplete. The sample holds 2 million to 3 million clones, roughly 93% seen once. The source is a man between 18 and 35 years old in good health. Some clones in this sample may be carry-over from other donors' samples. The sample comprised naive CD4+ T cells from PBMCs. Indicated subset: CD45RA+ positively selected. The chain joins TRBV14 to TRBJ2-1; 9 bases align to TRBD2. The DNA of the CDR3 is TGTGCCAGCAGCCCCATTGCGGGAGGGCCTTACAATGAGCAGTTCTTC. It encodes CASSPIAGGPYNEQFF.